The 9 T cell receptor beta chains reported below all come from one sample, sequenced in a study of T cells in Graves' hyperthyroidism and ophthalmopathy. Amplified TCR beta CDR3 regions derived from RNA transcripts. Using the HTBI primer set, a first-round RT-PCR was run on the TCR CDR3. TCRdb re-analysed the multiplex PCR reads in MiXCR, keeping a single row per CDR3 protein. Of about 360,000 distinct CDR3 sequences listed, around a quarter are singletons. Sequencing was performed on blood. These receptors were obtained from a man aged 50-59 years with Graves' hyperthyroidism.

This clonotype was seen more than once but under ten times. V is TRBV11-2 and J is TRBJ2-2, with 10 bases matching TRBD2. CDR1 is SGHAT and CDR2 is FQNNGV in the germline V gene. Germline trimming cut 5 bases from V and 6 bases from J; bases unmatched to any gene: 6. The CDR3 consists of 15 residues. The CDR3 protein is CASSQAGGPAGELFF. The DNA of the CDR3 is TGTGCCAGCAGCCAAGCGGGAGGGCCCGCCGGGGAGCTGTTTTTT.

Ten or more counts support this clonotype. This chain links TRBV28 with TRBJ2-3; D is ambiguous. V lost 7 bases and J 1 base, leaving 18 bases between the germline ends. This CDR3 comprises 16 residues. Germline V gene sequence: CDR1 MDHEN, CDR2 SYDVKM. CDR3 residues: CASTQNEGRGTDTQYF. In nucleotides, the CDR3 is TGTGCCAGCACACAAAACGAAGGTCGGGGCACAGATACGCAGTATTTT. Combining the CDR3 with reference TRBV28 and TRBJ2-3 gives the whole variable domain DVKVTQSSRYLVKRTGEKVFLECVQDMDHENMFWYRQDPGLGLRLIYFSYDVKMKEKGDIPEGYSVSREKKERFSLILESASTNQTSMYLCASTQNEGRGTDTQYFGPGTRLTVL.

The rearrangement joins TRBV20-1 to TRBJ2-7; 9 bases map to TRBD2. V lost 0 bases and J lost 2; bases outside the gene matches: 5. Germline assignment: CDR1 DFQATT and CDR2 SNEGSKA (reference sequence). The CDR3 is 15 amino acids. CDR3 sequence: CSARDISSGTYEQYF. The CDR3 DNA follows: TGCAGTGCTAGAGATATTTCTAGCGGGACCTACGAGCAGTACTTC.

Ten or more counts support this clonotype. The J gene is TRBJ1-5, the V gene TRBV2; 7 nucleotides align to TRBD1. This CDR3 contains 13 residues. V trimming: 7 bases; J trimming: 6 bases; junction bases outside the gene matches: 6. From germline, CDR1 is SNHLY and CDR2 FYNNEI. The CDR3 sequence: CASNGQVAQPQHF. In nucleotides, the CDR3 is TGTGCCAGCAATGGACAGGTCGCTCAGCCCCAGCATTTT.

This chain joins TRBV24-1 and TRBJ2-1; D remains ambiguous. The CDR3 is 14 residues long. Germline V CDR1 and CDR2: KGHDR, SFDVKD. Trimming pared 5 bases from V and 1 base from J, leaving 8 bases between. The CDR3 nucleotides read TGTGCCACCAGTGGACCTAGGTCCTACAATGAGCAGTTCTTC. Amino acids: CATSGPRSYNEQFF.

The chain combines TRBV5-1 with TRBJ2-7; TRBD2 might be the D (6 bases). The CDR3 contains 15 residues. The germline V gene has CDR1 SGHRS and CDR2 YFSETQ. V lost 0 bases and J 6 bases, leaving 16 bases between the germline ends. CDR3 loop: CASSLGGLALGEQYF. In DNA form, the CDR3 reads TGCGCCAGCAGCTTGGGGGGACTGGCGTTGGGCGAGCAGTACTTC. The variable domain in full, with the rest retrieved from reference TRBV5-1 and TRBJ2-7, is KAGVTQTPRYLIKTRGQQVTLSCSPISGHRSVSWYQQTPGQGLQFLFEYFSETQRNKGNFPGRFSGRQFSNSRSEMNVSTLELGDSALYLCASSLGGLALGEQYFGPGTRLTVT.

This clonotype was counted between two and nine times. A much larger clone differs from this one at a single base, so this may be a read error. The DNA is omitted, as the CDR3 cannot be located on it reliably, and the CDR3 follows TCRdb's listing. The chain has TRBV12-3 or TRBV12-4 and TRBJ1-1. The CDR3 extends over 12 residues, inclusive of both ends. CDR3 protein: CASILGNTEAFF.

V usage is TRBV6-1 and J usage is TRBJ2-2; the D call may be TRBD1 or TRBD2 (5 bases each). This CDR3 contains 13 residues. Trimming shortened V by 5 bases and J by 6 bases, and 10 bases separated the two germline ends. Germline V gene data show CDR1 as MNHNS and CDR2 as SASEGT. For the CDR3, the DNA is TGTGCCAGCAGTAAGGGGACGCCCGGGGAGCTGTTTTTT. Translating gives CASSKGTPGELFF.

The V call is TRBV6-2 or TRBV6-3, the J call TRBJ2-4; D assignment may be TRBD1 or TRBD2 (5 bases each). The length of the CDR3 is 16 residues. Germline CDR1 reads MNHEY; CDR2 reads SVGEGT. V lost 5 bases, J lost 1 base, and 15 bases lay in between. The CDR3 DNA follows: TGTGCCAGCAGTACCCCGAGAGGGGCTGCCAAAAACATTCAGTACTTC. Amino acids: CASSTPRGAAKNIQYF.